This T cell receptor beta chain emerged from a study of cytomegalovirus exposure and HLA in healthy donors. About the research overall: The 95 to 150 validation repertoires and the roughly 700 first-cohort repertoires shared a platform, a later analysis reported. Study-level results: Many donors shared some public TCRs, even though most TCR sequences were rare. In vitro assays verified that three CMV-associated chains recognized CMV antigens specifically.

The method was immunoSEQ multiplex PCR; TCRdb's version includes in-frame clones alone and lacks a portion of them. The profile shows 55,000 to 80,000 clones, over 85% of them singletons. The approximately 120-subject validation cohort, separate from the roughly 700-subject first cohort, included the donors. Notes on this clone: Its antigen is unidentified.

CDR1 is SGHNT and CDR2 is YYREEE in the germline V gene (reference sequence). V was cut by 6 bases and J by 1 base, with 13 bases left in between. The CDR3 consists of 14 residues. The chain joins TRBV5-4 to TRBJ1-2; D is uncertain. Sequences were obtained from PBMCs. The receptor was derived from a man younger than 30 in good health and CMV-seropositive. The CDR3 here is CASTNFSGNYGYTF. For the CDR3, the DNA is TGTGCCAGCACCAATTTTTCGGGTAACTATGGCTACACCTTC.